The clone carrying this TCR beta chain was detected only a few times. This entry belongs to a study of cytomegalovirus exposure and HLA in healthy donors. The PCR had 60 Vbeta and 13 Jbeta primers. Generated by immunoSEQ multiplex PCR, the TCRdb table keeps only in-frame clones and is missing some. The repertoire holds some 200,000 clones, with 12% as singletons. The origin of this receptor is a man in his forties or fifties in good health and CMV-seropositive. The specimen sequenced was PBMCs.

CDR3 coding DNA: TGTGCCAGCAGTCCCGACAGGGGATCCATCTCTAGCTCCTATAATTCACCCCTCCACTTT. The encoded protein is CASSPDRGSISSSYNSPLHF. This rearrangement joins TRBV28 to TRBJ1-6, with 8 bases that match TRBD1. The CDR3 loop spans 20 amino acids. V lost 5 bases and J lost 0; bases outside the gene matches: 15. The germline V gene has CDR1 MDHEN and CDR2 SYDVKM.